This T cell receptor (beta chain) derives from a study of metastatic and nonmetastatic thyroid tumors (dated by TCRdb to the early 2020s). At the level of the whole study: The researchers compared repertoires between peripheral blood samples and tumor or nodule tissue samples from patients with malignant or benign thyroid disease.

This clone was seen ten or more times. Its antigen has not been determined. No much larger clone exists at a distance of one base, and base qualities are not known. The library was produced with PCR. These reads were obtained on an Illumina HiSeq 4000. High-throughput sequencing was used to profile the TCR beta-chain CDR3 region of each patient. The authors' pipeline ran thus. The researchers built a classifier to tell apart papillary thyroid cancer patients with distant metastasis, based on CDR3 differences among clinicopathological groups. Repertoire diversity was assessed with the Shannon index, and tumor-blood repertoire similarity with the Morisita-Horn index. TCRdb reprocessed the public reads (quality trimming at Q25 with fastp, clone calling with MiXCR) and kept in-frame beta chains. The V and J calls here are based on TCRdb, not the publication. This sample gives around 34,000 clones in total; around a fifth of them show up just once. The top ten clones comprise 8% of the sample.

Broader findings and caveats from the paper: In both blood and tumor samples, TCR beta diversity was reported to be significantly higher in malignant tumors than in benign nodules.

None of the patients had been given any treatment before thyroid surgery. The study retrospectively analysed patient clinical samples collected from about 2012 to 2018 using T-cell receptor beta sequencing. The clonotype was recovered from a female donor with papillary thyroid cancer or a benign thyroid nodule (not recorded which). Some clones in this sample may be carry-over from other donors' samples. Sequencing was done on a sample of blood.

The CDR3 is CASSPWLENTEAFF. The sequence in DNA is TGTGCCAGCTCACCGTGGCTCGAGAACACTGAAGCTTTCTTT. The rearrangement combines TRBV18 with TRBJ1-1; the D gene remains uncertain. V is cut by 3 bases and J by 1 base, and the space between the germline ends is 9 bases. Per the germline V gene, KGHSH is the CDR1 and LQKENI is the CDR2. The CDR3 spans 14 residues, from the cysteine through the phenylalanine. The CDR3 DNA has 42 bases and is translated from base 1.